The clone carrying this TCR beta chain was counted only a few times. What it binds is not known. The data belong to a study of T cell responses to AZD1222 COVID-19 vaccine. As for the study in general: Pooled in the analysis were second doses at about 4 or about 12 weeks.

The table came from immunoSEQ multiplex PCR; TCRdb's copy has only in-frame clones and leaves some out. The sample lists about 130,000 clones, more than 75% occurring once. From germline, CDR1 is LNHDA and CDR2 SQIVND (reference sequence). V gave up 10 bases and J gave up 6 bases, with 19 bases separating them. The CDR3 extends over 14 amino acids. Whole-study findings and limits: Among the donors, most were white British and more were female, and clonal diversity was possibly underestimated. A reported finding is that nearly half of spike-specific TCRs target unmutated variant regions.

This sequence was found in an adult in good health. The chain carries TRBV19 and TRBJ2-1, with D maybe TRBD1 (6 bases). Sequenced material: peripheral blood, taken on day 0 of AZD1222 vaccination. The CDR3 is CATAPGQGINEQFF. CDR3 in DNA: TGTGCCACCGCACCGGGGCAGGGGATCAATGAGCAGTTCTTC. The entire variable domain, with the rest obtained from reference TRBV19 and TRBJ2-1, is as follows: DGGITQSPKYLFRKEGQNVTLSCEQNLNHDAMYWYRQDPGQGLRLIYYSQIVNDFQKGDIAEGYSVSREKKESFPLTVTSAQKNPTAFYLCATAPGQGINEQFFGPGTRLTVL.